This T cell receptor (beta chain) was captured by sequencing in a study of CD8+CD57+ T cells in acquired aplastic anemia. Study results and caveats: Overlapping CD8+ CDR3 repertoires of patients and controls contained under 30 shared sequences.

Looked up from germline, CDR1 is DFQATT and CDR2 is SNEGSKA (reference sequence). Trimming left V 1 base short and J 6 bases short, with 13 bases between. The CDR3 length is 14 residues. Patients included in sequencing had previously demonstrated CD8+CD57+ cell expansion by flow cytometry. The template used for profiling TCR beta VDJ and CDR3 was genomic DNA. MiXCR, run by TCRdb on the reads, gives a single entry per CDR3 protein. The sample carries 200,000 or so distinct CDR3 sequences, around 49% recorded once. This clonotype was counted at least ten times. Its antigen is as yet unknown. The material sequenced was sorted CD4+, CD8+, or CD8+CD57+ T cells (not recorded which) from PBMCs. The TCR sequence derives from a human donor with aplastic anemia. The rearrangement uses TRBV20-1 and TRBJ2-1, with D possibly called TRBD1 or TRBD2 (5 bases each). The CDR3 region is CSARVPGPGNEQFF. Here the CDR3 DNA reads TGCAGTGCTAGAGTACCGGGACCAGGCAATGAGCAGTTCTTC.